This T cell receptor beta chain originates from a study of vaccination and CD4 T cells after COVID-19. Study-level information: Collection of post-COVID samples occurred a median approximately 100 days after diagnosis, spanning a range of 35 to 161.

The treatment denotes: roughly 11-day PBMC culture with coronavirus spike peptide pools or control peptides (ViraFEST assay). Patients returned positive PCR results between March and December 2020, earlier than US Alpha, Beta and Delta variants. There are a few counts of this clonotype. Its antigen remains unknown. With the Oncomine TCR Beta short-read assay, DNA from cultured CD4+ T cells was sequenced. Via MiXCR, TCRdb re-called the PCR reads, giving one row per CDR3 protein. This table holds 13,000 to 15,000 distinct CDR3 sequences, roughly 44% found once. Germline V CDR1 and CDR2: SGHNT, YYREEE (reference sequence). The length of the CDR3 is 14 residues. V lost 1 base, J lost 6 bases, and 1 base stayed unmatched.

This chain links TRBV5-4 with TRBJ2-1, with TRBD2 identical over 10 bases. The specimen sequenced was CD4+ T cells from blood, cultured in vitro. This TCR derives from a human donor who had recovered from COVID-19. CDR3 sequence: CASSLLAGVNEQFF. In nucleotides, the CDR3 is TGTGCCAGCAGCTTGCTAGCGGGGGTCAATGAGCAGTTCTTC.